The 11 T cell receptor beta chains reported below all come from one sample, sequenced in a study of control samples from healthy donors and cancer patients. Profiled with immunoSEQ multiplex PCR; TCRdb holds only in-frame clones, not every one. This table holds about 100,000 clones, roughly nine tenths found once. The sample consisted of blood. These receptors all stem from a woman between 50 and 59 years old in good health.

This clone was found a few times. This chain joins TRBV6-1 and TRBJ1-5, with 9 bases that match TRBD1. In germline, CDR1 is MNHNS, CDR2 SASEGT. The CDR3 has 15 amino acids. Losses at the gene ends were 2 bases for V and 7 bases for J; bases not matched to a gene: 6. CDR3 DNA: TGTGCCAGCAGTGAACCTGGGACAGGGAGGCAGCCCCAGCATTTT. Translation gives CASSEPGTGRQPQHF.

V usage is TRBV21-1 and J usage is TRBJ2-1; TRBD2 reflects the table's D call only, with no check against the DNA. TRBV21-1 is a listed pseudogene. The CDR3 has 21 amino acids. The CDR3 DNA reads TGTGCCAGCAGCAAAGCCGATGAAAGCAAGGTCGGACTAGAGAGTAGCAATGAGCAGTTCTTC. Amino acid sequence: CASSKADESKVGLESSNEQFF.

This clone turned up a few times. The chain joins TRBV11-1 to TRBJ2-2, with D unresolved. Deletions cut 2 bases from V and 6 bases from J, with 13 bases between. The CDR3 consists of 15 residues. From germline, CDR1 is SGHAT and CDR2 FQDESV (reference sequence). CDR3 sequence (DNA): TGTGCCAGCAGCTTACTGGTAGGGTTGGCCGGGGAGCTGTTTTTT. It encodes CASSLLVGLAGELFF.

This clone occurred a few times. V gene TRBV7-9 combines with J gene TRBJ2-2; 9 nucleotides line up with TRBD2. CDR3 length: 16 amino acids. The ends lost 1 base at V and 1 base at J; junction bases unmatched: 1. Germline V gene lookup returns CDR1 SEHNR and CDR2 FQNEAQ (reference sequence). The CDR3 DNA reads as TGTGCCAGCAGCTTAGTGCGGGAGGGGAACACCGGGGAGCTGTTTTTT. This encodes CASSLVREGNTGELFF. Based on the CDR3 plus reference TRBV7-9 and TRBJ2-2, the full variable domain is DTGVSQNPRHKITKRGQNVTFRCDPISEHNRLYWYRQTLGQGPEFLTYFQNEAQLEKSRLLSDRFSAERPKGSFSTLEIQRTEQGDSAMYLCASSLVREGNTGELFFGEGSRLTVL.

Regarding this clone: This likely reflects a read error, since a far larger clone is one base away. The chain uses TRBV11-2 and TRBJ2-7, with 8 bases fitting TRBD2. CDR1 and CDR2 from the germline V gene are SGHAT and FQNNGV. J lost 5 bases, V lost 11 bases, and 11 bases had no gene match. CDR3 length equals 13 residues. CDR3 region: CARKPGGRDEQYF. Written as DNA, the CDR3 is TGTGCCCGCAAACCGGGGGGGCGGGACGAGCAGTACTTC.

This sequence joins TRBV2 and TRBJ1-2, with D unclear. With 6 bases removed from V and 4 bases from J, the gap between germline ends came to 15 bases. Germline-derived CDR1 and CDR2 are SNHLY and FYNNEI. This CDR3 contains 14 residues. The DNA for the CDR3 is TGTGCCAGCAGCCACACCCCAGAGAGCTATGGCTACACCTTC. Amino acid sequence: CASSHTPESYGYTF. Full variable domain (outside the CDR3, taken from reference TRBV2 and TRBJ1-2): EPEVTQTPSHQVTQMGQEVILRCVPISNHLYFYWYRQILGQKVEFLVSFYNNEISEKSEIFDDQFSVERPDGSNFTLKIRSTKLEDSAMYFCASSHTPESYGYTFGSGTRLTVV.

The chain couples TRBV30 to TRBJ1-1; D unclear. Germline assignment: CDR1 GTSNPN and CDR2 SVGIG (reference sequence). Trimming stripped 7 bases from V and 3 bases from J, with 6 bases between. This CDR3 spans 10 amino acids. This chain's CDR3 is CAFGDTEAFF. The CDR3 nucleotides read TGTGCCTTCGGGGACACTGAAGCTTTCTTT.

The chain carries TRBV4-2 and TRBJ1-5; possible D gene TRBD1, 6 bases. With 1 base removed from V and 7 bases from J, the gap between germline ends came to 11 bases. The CDR3 has 14 residues. Germline V gene sequence: CDR1 LGHNA, CDR2 YNFKEQ. The CDR3 protein is CASSQVGGPQPQHF. CDR3 DNA: TGTGCCAGCAGCCAAGTAGGGGGTCCGCAGCCCCAGCATTTT.

The chain links TRBV27 to TRBJ2-7; tentatively, D is TRBD2 (5 bases). The CDR3 extends over 12 amino acids. V lost 7 bases to trimming and J lost 4 bases, with 11 bases between them. CDR1 and CDR2 (germline): MNHEY, SMNVEV (reference sequence). As DNA, the CDR3 is TGTGCCAGCATCGGACTGGGGTACGAGCAGTACTTC. It translates to CASIGLGYEQYF.

The chain combines TRBV3-1 (or the pseudogene TRBV3-2) with TRBJ2-5; 10 bases agree with TRBD2. The trim removed 3 bases at V and 3 bases at J, leaving 4 bases unmatched. Germline V gives CDR1 LGHDT, CDR2 YNNKEL (reference sequence). CDR3 length: 15 residues. This CDR3 is CASSHHLAGEETQYF. CDR3 bases: TGTGCCAGCAGCCACCACCTAGCGGGGGAAGAGACCCAGTACTTC.

Concerning this clone: The same CDR3 also results from other DNA sequences found in this sample. This CDR3 is CASSQPDQPITGYEQYV. The CDR3 DNA is TGCGCCAGCAGTCAGCCAGACCAACCCATCACTGGCTACGAGCAGTACGTC. This chain joins TRBV23-1 and TRBJ2-7; D ambiguous. TRBV23-1 is an ORF for which the function is uncertain. This CDR3 is built from 17 residues. Between the trimmed V and J ends, which lost 3 bases and 3 bases, there was a span of 21 bases.